This paragraph covers one T cell receptor (beta chain) sequence. Its antigen is not known. Vbeta (60) and Jbeta (13) primers were used in the PCR. Here immunoSEQ multiplex PCR was the method, and the copy in TCRdb shows in-frame clones only, minus some. The sample includes fewer than 250,000 clones, roughly 80% of them seen just once. These data come from a study of cytomegalovirus exposure and HLA in healthy donors. Study conclusions and caveats: TCR beta V- and J-gene trimming, according to a later analysis, was linked to a missense DCLRE1C variant. It was assumed in the presence/absence analyses that sequencing depth was roughly uniform across donors.

The CDR3 spans 16 residues. CDR1 and CDR2 from the germline V gene are PRHDT and FYEKMQ (reference sequence). The J segment lost 0 bases and the V segment lost 3 bases, leaving 3 bases of the junction unmatched. This chain links TRBV13 with TRBJ2-3, with 10 bases aligning to TRBD2. Material: PBMCs. The TCR originated in a middle-aged man in good health and CMV-seropositive. For the CDR3, the DNA is TGTGCCAGCAGCTTCGAACTAGCGGGGAGCACAGATACGCAGTATTTT. Translation: CASSFELAGSTDTQYF.